These 9 T cell receptor beta chains were all obtained from the same sample, sequenced in a study of tumor and adjacent non-tumor tissue in lung cancer. Three rounds of nested PCR, following a modified ARM-PCR protocol, produced the TCRbeta library. One entry per CDR3 protein, called by TCRdb with MiXCR from the multiplex PCR reads. The top ten clones hold 13% of a sample with 70,000 to 90,000 distinct CDR3 sequences, 75% to 90% of them seen once. No cell sorting was done before RNA was extracted from the tissue. The specimen sequenced was lung tumor tissue. The receptors were sampled from a woman aged 45-60 years with non-small cell lung cancer.

Concerning this clonotype itself: Because it lacks the conserved phenylalanine or tryptophan at the end, this CDR3 is likely a read error. The chain couples TRBV20-1 to TRBJ2-7; the D is unclear. Germline V gene lookup returns CDR1 DFQATT and CDR2 SNEGSKA (reference sequence). The CDR3 loop spans 14 amino acids. CDR3 loop: CSARVVGPNYVQYL. DNA of the CDR3: TGCAGTGCTAGAGTAGTGGGTCCCAACTACGTGCAGTACCTC.

This clonotype showed up just a few times. The chain couples TRBV4-1 to TRBJ1-1; weak D call: TRBD1 (5 bases). The CDR3 consists of 16 residues. Germline CDR1 reads MGHRA; CDR2 reads YSYEKL. Trimming cost V 0 bases and J 2 bases, with 13 bases left between them. Here the CDR3 DNA reads TGCGCCAGCAGCCAAGATTTATACAGGTGTAACACTGAAGCTTTCTTT. Residues: CASSQDLYRCNTEAFF.

Concerning this clonotype: The junction and the germline gene differ at one end; a read error may be behind it. The chain employs TRBV20-1 and TRBJ2-1; D is possibly TRBD2 (6 bases). Germline V lookup: CDR1 DFQATT, CDR2 SNEGSKA (reference sequence). The CDR3 sequence is 19 residues long. CDR3 sequence reads: CSARDNGGGLSGWCDDQFF. The CDR3, as DNA: TGCAGTGCTAGAGATAATGGCGGCGGCTTGAGCGGGTGGTGCGATGATCAGTTCTTC.

By sample fraction, this clonotype is medium-sized (0.01 to 0.1%). The chain links TRBV20-1 to TRBJ2-3; 7 bases align to TRBD2. Looked up from germline, CDR1 is DFQATT and CDR2 is SNEGSKA (reference sequence). V lost 6 bases and J lost 11; bases outside the gene matches: 11. This CDR3 contains 12 residues. The CDR3: CSANLLRERQYF. The CDR3 DNA follows: TGCAGTGCCAACCTCCTGCGGGAGAGGCAGTATTTT.

This clonotype was seen more than once but under ten times. This may be a read error, as it is one base from a much larger clone. The J gene is TRBJ2-1, the V gene TRBV20-1; 8 bases match TRBD2. This CDR3 contains 15 residues. CDR1 is DFQATT and CDR2 is SNEGSKA in the germline V gene (reference sequence). The CDR3 is CSAGDFREGANEQFF. The CDR3, as DNA: TGCAGTGCTGGAGATTTCCGGGAGGGTGCCAATGAGCAGTTCTTC.

A remark on this clonotype: Here the CDR3 omits its conserved ending phenylalanine or tryptophan, so a read error is the likely source. Because the CDR3's place on the DNA is in doubt, the DNA is left out and the CDR3 is given as listed by TCRdb. The V and J genes are TRBV11-2 and TRBJ2-1; the table's D call, TRBD2, was not checked against the DNA. The CDR3 extends over 12 residues, inclusive of both ends. Germline CDR1 reads SGHAT; CDR2 reads FQNNGV. The chain's CDR3 is CSSMGLPDERFS.

This clonotype was observed a single time. At one end, the junction sequence differs from germline, possibly due to a read error. This chain joins TRBV20-1 and TRBJ1-4, with D perhaps matching TRBD1 (5 bases). Germline CDR1 reads DFQATT; CDR2 reads SNEGSKA (reference sequence). The CDR3 has 16 residues. This CDR3 reads CSARDPIEGQDENLFF. As DNA, the CDR3 is TGCAGTGCTAGAGACCCCATTGAGGGGCAGGATGAAAATCTGTTTTTC.

V gene TRBV30 combines with J gene TRBJ2-1, with 11 bases matching TRBD2. With V trimmed by 1 base and J by 15 bases, 20 bases remained unmatched. Germline V gene data show CDR1 as GTSNPN and CDR2 as SVGIG (reference sequence). The CDR3 consists of 17 residues. The CDR3 coding sequence is TGTGCCTGGAGTGAAGACAAACTAGCGGGAGTGCACAATAAGCTGTTCTTC. Translated, it gives CAWSEDKLAGVHNKLFF. Together with reference TRBV30 and TRBJ2-1, the CDR3 gives the full variable domain: SQTIHQWPATLVQPVGSPLSLECTVEGTSNPNLYWYRQAAGRGLQLLFYSVGIGQISSEVPQNLSASRPQDRQFILSSKKLLLSDSGFYLCAWSEDKLAGVHNKLFFGPGTRLTVL.

On this clonotype: The final CDR3 position lacks the conserved phenylalanine or tryptophan, pointing to a likely read error. This CDR3 is CACSQDGGRGTEAFL. The CDR3, as DNA: TGTGCCTGCAGCCAAGACGGGGGGCGGGGGACTGAAGCTTTCCTT. The chain employs TRBV4-2 and TRBJ1-1, with D possibly being TRBD1 (6 bases). Germline V gives CDR1 LGHNA, CDR2 YNFKEQ. The CDR3 runs 15 residues.